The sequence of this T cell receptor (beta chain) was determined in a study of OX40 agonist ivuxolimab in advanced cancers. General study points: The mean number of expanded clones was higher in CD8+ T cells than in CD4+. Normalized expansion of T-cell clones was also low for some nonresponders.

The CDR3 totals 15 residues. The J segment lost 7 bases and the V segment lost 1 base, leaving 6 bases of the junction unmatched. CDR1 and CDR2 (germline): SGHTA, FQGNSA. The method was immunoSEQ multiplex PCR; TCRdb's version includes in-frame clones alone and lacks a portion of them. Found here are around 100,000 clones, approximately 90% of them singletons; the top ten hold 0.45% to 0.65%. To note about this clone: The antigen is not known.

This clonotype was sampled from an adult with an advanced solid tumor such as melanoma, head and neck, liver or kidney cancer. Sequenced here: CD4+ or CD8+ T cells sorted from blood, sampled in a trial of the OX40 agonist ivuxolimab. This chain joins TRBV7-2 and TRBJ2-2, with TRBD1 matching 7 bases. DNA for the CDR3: TGTGCCAGCAGCTTAGGACAGGGTAGCAGCGGGGAGCTGTTTTTT. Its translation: CASSLGQGSSGELFF.